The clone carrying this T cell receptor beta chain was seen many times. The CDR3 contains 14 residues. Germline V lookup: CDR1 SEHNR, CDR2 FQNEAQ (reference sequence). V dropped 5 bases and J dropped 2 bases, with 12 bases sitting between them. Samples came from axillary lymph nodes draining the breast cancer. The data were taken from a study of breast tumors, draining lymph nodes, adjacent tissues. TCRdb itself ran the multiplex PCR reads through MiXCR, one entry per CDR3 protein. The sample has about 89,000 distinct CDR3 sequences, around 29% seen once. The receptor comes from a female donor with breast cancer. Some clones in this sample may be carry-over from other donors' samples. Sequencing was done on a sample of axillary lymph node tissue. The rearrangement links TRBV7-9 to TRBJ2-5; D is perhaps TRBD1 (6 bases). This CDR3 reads CASSLGGGQETQYF. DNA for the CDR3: TGTGCCAGCAGCCTAGGGGGTGGACAAGAGACCCAGTACTTC.